Listed below are T cell receptor beta chains from one sample, sequenced in a study of blood T cells in healthy people across ages. Each CDR3 protein gets one entry after TCRdb re-called the 5' RACE reads with MiXCR. The repertoire holds 600,000 to 850,000 distinct CDR3 sequences, with roughly 44% as singletons. The sample comprised blood. Receptors were obtained from a woman aged 60-75 years in good health. CDR3s leave out the opening cysteine and the closing phenylalanine or tryptophan. Some rows mark clone size as missing; the rest say once, few, many or name a class of expanded clone.

abundance: -
j_gene: TRBJ2-5
len: 13
v_gene: TRBV7-6
CDR3aa: ASSPLGGHSPEQY

abundance: few
j_gene: TRBJ2-3
len: 14
v_gene: TRBV4-2
CDR3aa: ASSQDEGDLKPPQY

abundance: -
j_gene: TRBJ2-3
len: 14
v_gene: TRBV12-3/TRBV12-4
CDR3aa: ASSLGSPSLADTQY

abundance: -
j_gene: TRBJ2-2
len: 13
v_gene: TRBV21-1
CDR3aa: ASSKEALSTGELF

abundance: -
j_gene: TRBJ1-4
len: 13
v_gene: TRBV27
CDR3aa: ASRIRVSTNEKLF

abundance: many
j_gene: TRBJ2-1
len: 13
v_gene: TRBV7-3
CDR3aa: ASSLSSGLNNEQF

abundance: -
j_gene: TRBJ2-1
len: 14
v_gene: TRBV7-2
CDR3aa: AISLNERENYNEQF

abundance: -
j_gene: TRBJ2-7
len: 12
v_gene: TRBV5-1
CDR3aa: ASNIGLESYEQY

abundance: -
j_gene: -
len: 12
v_gene: TRBV6-2/TRBV6-3
CDR3aa: ASRRMGGRGEQY

abundance: many
j_gene: TRBJ1-1
len: 10
v_gene: TRBV20-1
CDR3aa: SAPGQSREAF

abundance: -
j_gene: TRBJ2-7
len: 15
v_gene: TRBV6-2/TRBV6-3
CDR3aa: ASSLLSSVLGPYEQY

abundance: few
j_gene: TRBJ2-5
len: 12
v_gene: TRBV18
CDR3aa: ASSATGPQETQY

abundance: -
j_gene: TRBJ2-1
len: 12
v_gene: TRBV29-1
CDR3aa: SVSQRGPANEQF

abundance: few
j_gene: TRBJ2-1
len: 13
v_gene: TRBV27
CDR3aa: ASSFWGPTNNEQF

abundance: -
j_gene: -
len: 12
v_gene: TRBV20-1
CDR3aa: SASHRGLSYEQY

abundance: few
j_gene: TRBJ2-7
len: 10
v_gene: TRBV20-1
CDR3aa: SARRQPYEQY

abundance: once
j_gene: TRBJ1-3
len: 14
v_gene: TRBV4-2
CDR3aa: ASSLSREGSGNTIY

abundance: -
j_gene: TRBJ2-2
len: 13
v_gene: TRBV7-2
CDR3aa: ASSSSGRGTGELF

abundance: -
j_gene: TRBJ2-6
len: 15
v_gene: TRBV6-1
CDR3aa: ASSEEGQKFGANVLT

abundance: -
j_gene: TRBJ2-1
len: 10
v_gene: TRBV7-3
CDR3aa: ASSQRFDEQF

abundance: -
j_gene: TRBJ2-3
len: 12
v_gene: TRBV5-6
CDR3aa: ASMRISSTDTQY

abundance: -
j_gene: TRBJ1-2
len: 13
v_gene: TRBV7-9
CDR3aa: ASSAYRDLNYGYT

abundance: -
j_gene: TRBJ1-1
len: 15
v_gene: TRBV18
CDR3aa: ASSNVLMAPANTEAF